This is a list of T cell receptor beta chains from one sample in a study of blood T cell repertoires in COVID-19. Generated by immunoSEQ multiplex PCR, the TCRdb table keeps only in-frame clones and is missing some. Of about 200,000 clones in the sample, around 83% were seen once. Sequencing was carried out using peripheral blood. Receptor source: a woman of 80 years or more with COVID-19, enrolled during active disease. Both conserved end residues are part of each CDR3. A D gene is named only where the DNA matches it firmly.

v_gene	d_gene	j_gene	CDR3aa
TRBV6-6	NA	TRBJ2-6	CASSYSAGAGANVLTF
TRBV9	NA	TRBJ1-6	CASSGGDNSYNSPLHF
TRBV7-9	NA	TRBJ1-2	CASSLGAQGYGYTF
TRBV11-2	TRBD2	TRBJ2-7	CASSSLQLAGGGTYEQYF
TRBV6-2/TRBV6-3	NA	TRBJ2-7	CASSSTSLRGPSYEQYF
TRBV6-2/TRBV6-3	TRBD2	TRBJ2-7	CASSYSGLADYEQYF
TRBV6-5	TRBD1	TRBJ1-1	CASSRDRADTEAFF
TRBV2	NA	TRBJ1-3	CASSELGRTGNTIYF
TRBV28	NA	TRBJ2-7	CASETDSYEQYF
TRBV5-1	TRBD1	TRBJ1-6	CASSWDSSNSPLHF
TRBV4-2	NA	TRBJ1-5	CASSQSGGGVNQPQHF
TRBV18	TRBD2	TRBJ2-2	CASSPLAGGENTGELFF
TRBV2	TRBD1	TRBJ1-2	CASSPGQGDGYTF
TRBV7-2	TRBD2	TRBJ2-2	CASSLVSSGRSNTGELFF
TRBV30	NA	TRBJ1-5	CAWSQTGSQPQHF
TRBV30	TRBD2	TRBJ2-5	CAWSEGGAQETQYF
TRBV6-5	TRBD2	TRBJ2-7	CASSYGLGAYEQYF
TRBV2	NA	TRBJ2-2	CASGGGRPTGELFF
TRBV6-2/TRBV6-3	NA	TRBJ1-5	CASSFPFGEWSNQPQHF
TRBV4-1	NA	TRBJ1-5	CASSQPNQPQHF
TRBV5-1	NA	TRBJ2-7	CASSLDGGGVYEQYF
TRBV28	NA	TRBJ2-1	CASGPGSSYNEQFF
TRBV9	TRBD2	TRBJ2-1	CASSVVKGGLVVEQFF